The present T cell receptor beta chain was sequenced within a study of CD8 T cells in Susac syndrome. Random hexamers served to reverse transcribe roughly 0.5 to 1 ug RNA. Coverage of TCR beta CDR3 amplification by immunoSEQ multiplex PCR extended to 54 Vbeta and 13 Jbeta. MiXCR, run by TCRdb on the immunoSEQ multiplex PCR reads, gives a single entry per CDR3 protein. The sample shows about 140,000 distinct CDR3 sequences, about 94% of them seen only once. Germline CDR1 and CDR2: SGHVS and FQNEAQ. V lost 8 bases and J 3 bases, leaving 15 bases between the germline ends. The CDR3 is 14 residues long. TCR beta from blood CD8+ and CD4+ T cells was sequenced.

This TCR derives from a human donor in good health. Sequencing was carried out using CD8+ T cells from PBMCs. The chain employs TRBV7-8 and TRBJ2-3; no clear D. CDR3 amino acids: CASSPGTRTDTQYF. DNA of the CDR3: TGTGCCAGCTCTCCGGGTACCCGGACAGATACGCAGTATTTT.